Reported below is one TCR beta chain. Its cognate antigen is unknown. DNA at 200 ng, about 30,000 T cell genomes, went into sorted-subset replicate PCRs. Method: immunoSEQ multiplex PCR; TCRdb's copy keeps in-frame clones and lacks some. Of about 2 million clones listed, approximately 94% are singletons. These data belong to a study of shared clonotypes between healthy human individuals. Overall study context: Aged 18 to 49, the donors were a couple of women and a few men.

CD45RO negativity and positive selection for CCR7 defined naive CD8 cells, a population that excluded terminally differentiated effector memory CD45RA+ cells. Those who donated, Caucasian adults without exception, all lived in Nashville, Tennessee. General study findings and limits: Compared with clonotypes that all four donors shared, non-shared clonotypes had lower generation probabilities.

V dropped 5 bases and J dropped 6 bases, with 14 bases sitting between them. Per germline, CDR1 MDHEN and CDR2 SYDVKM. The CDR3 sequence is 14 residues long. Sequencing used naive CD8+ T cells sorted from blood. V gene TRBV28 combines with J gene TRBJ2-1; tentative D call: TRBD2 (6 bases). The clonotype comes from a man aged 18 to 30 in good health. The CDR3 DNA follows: TGTGCCAGCAGTCTATCGGGGGATATCAATGAGCAGTTCTTC. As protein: CASSLSGDINEQFF.